This T cell receptor (beta chain) is from a study of beta chain features in type 1 diabetes. Isolated RNA was reverse transcribed in full, so expressed TCRB transcripts were sequenced. Generated by immunoSEQ multiplex PCR, the TCRdb table keeps only in-frame clones and is missing some. The repertoire consists of 810,000 or so clones, with roughly 16% occurring once and the leading ten covering about 0.02%. Germline CDR1 MNHEY, CDR2 SVGAGI. The CDR3 extends over 16 amino acids. V lost 2 bases and J lost 3, with 15 bases in between. The clonotype originates from a woman in her late teens or twenties in good health. The sequencing sample was made of naive CD4+ T cells from blood. The chain is built from TRBV6-5 and TRBJ2-3; D is undetermined. CDR3 in DNA: TGTGCCAGCAGTTACCCATCGGTGAAGAAGACAGATACGCAGTATTTT. It translates to CASSYPSVKKTDTQYF.